These 2 T cell receptor beta chains came from one sample sequenced in a study of T cells in Graves' hyperthyroidism and ophthalmopathy. RNA transcripts were the template for amplifying TCR beta CDR3 regions. When the TCR CDR3 underwent first-round RT-PCR, the HTBI primer set was used. TCRdb fed the multiplex PCR reads into MiXCR, producing one record per CDR3 protein. The table shows approximately 320,000 distinct CDR3 sequences, with around a sixth occurring only once. The sequencing sample was made of blood. These receptors were collected from a man aged 25 to 45 with Graves' hyperthyroidism.

This CDR3 is CASSLQVAGAGELFF. The CDR3 nucleotides read TGTGCCAGCAGCCTCCAGGTAGCGGGAGCCGGGGAGCTGTTTTTT. The chain recombines TRBV9 with TRBJ2-2; 9 nucleotides line up with TRBD2. V shed 4 bases and J 6 bases; nucleotides not matched to a gene: 7. Looked up from germline, CDR1 is SGDLS and CDR2 is YYNGEE. The CDR3 sequence is 15 residues long.

In its sample, this clonotype was seen a few times. This chain joins TRBV20-1 and TRBJ2-7; no firm D call. CDR1 is DFQATT and CDR2 is SNEGSKA in the germline V gene (reference sequence). CDR3 length: 12 residues. The V and J ends lost 6 bases and 3 bases respectively, with 12 bases between them. The CDR3 DNA reads as TGCAGTGCCCTGGGCGCTTACTACGAGCAGTACTTC. The encoded protein is CSALGAYYEQYF.